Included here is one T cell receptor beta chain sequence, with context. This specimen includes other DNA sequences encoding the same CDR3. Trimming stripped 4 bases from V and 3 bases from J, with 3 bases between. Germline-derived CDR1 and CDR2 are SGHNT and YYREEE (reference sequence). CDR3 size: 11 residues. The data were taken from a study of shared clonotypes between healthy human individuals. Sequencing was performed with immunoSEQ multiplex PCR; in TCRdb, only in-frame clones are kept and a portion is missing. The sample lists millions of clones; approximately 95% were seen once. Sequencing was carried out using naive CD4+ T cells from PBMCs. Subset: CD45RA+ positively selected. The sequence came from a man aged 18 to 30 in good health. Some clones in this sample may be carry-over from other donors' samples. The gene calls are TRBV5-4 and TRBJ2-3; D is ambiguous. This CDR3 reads CASSITDTQYF. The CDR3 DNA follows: TGTGCCAGCAGCATAACAGATACGCAGTATTTT. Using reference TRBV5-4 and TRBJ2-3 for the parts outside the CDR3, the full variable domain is ETGVTQSPTHLIKTRGQQVTLRCSSQSGHNTVSWYQQALGQGPQFIFQYYREEENGRGNFPPRFSGLQFPNYSSELNVNALELDDSALYLCASSITDTQYFGPGTRLTVL.